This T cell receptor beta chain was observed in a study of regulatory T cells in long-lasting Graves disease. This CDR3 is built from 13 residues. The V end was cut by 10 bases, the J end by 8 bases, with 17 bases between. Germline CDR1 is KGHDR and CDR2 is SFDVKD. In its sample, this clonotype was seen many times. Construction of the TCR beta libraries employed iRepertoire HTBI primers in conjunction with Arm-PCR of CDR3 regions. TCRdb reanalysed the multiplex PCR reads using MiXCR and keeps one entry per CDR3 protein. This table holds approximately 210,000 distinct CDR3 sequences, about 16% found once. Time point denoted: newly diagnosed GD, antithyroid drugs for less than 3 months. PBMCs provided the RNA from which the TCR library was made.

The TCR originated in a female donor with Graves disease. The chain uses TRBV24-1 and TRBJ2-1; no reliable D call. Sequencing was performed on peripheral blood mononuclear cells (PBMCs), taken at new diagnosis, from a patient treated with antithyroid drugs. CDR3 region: CATGNRINDEQFF. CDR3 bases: TGTGCCACTGGGAACAGAATAAATGATGAGCAGTTCTTC.